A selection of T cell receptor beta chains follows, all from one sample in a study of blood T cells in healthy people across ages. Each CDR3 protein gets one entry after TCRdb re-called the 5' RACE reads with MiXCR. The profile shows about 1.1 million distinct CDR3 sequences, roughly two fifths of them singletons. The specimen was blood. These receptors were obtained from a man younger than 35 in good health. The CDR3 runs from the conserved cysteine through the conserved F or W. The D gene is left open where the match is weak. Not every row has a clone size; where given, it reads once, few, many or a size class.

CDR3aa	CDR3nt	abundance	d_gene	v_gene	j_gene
CASSQDRLDTQPQHF	TGCGCCAGCAGCCAAGATAGATTGGATACTCAGCCCCAGCATTTT	.	.	TRBV4-3	TRBJ1-5
CASSSNSHNQPQHF	TGTGCCAGCAGCTCCAACAGTCACAATCAGCCCCAGCATTTT	.	.	TRBV7-2	TRBJ1-5
CASTSGAHTGELFF	TGTGCCAGCACCTCCGGGGCCCACACCGGGGAGCTGTTTTTT	.	.	TRBV7-9	TRBJ2-2
CAWNTGDNQPQHF	TGTGCCTGGAATACAGGAGACAATCAGCCCCAGCATTTT	few	.	TRBV30	TRBJ1-5
CASSYSKFEHFSGANVLTF	TGTGCCAGCAGTTACTCGAAATTTGAACATTTCTCTGGGGCCAACGTCCTGACTTTC	.	.	TRBV6-2/TRBV6-3	TRBJ2-6
CSASGTGGQFF	TGCAGTGCTTCCGGGACAGGGGGGCAGTTCTTC	.	TRBD1	TRBV20-1	TRBJ2-1
CSAQGQGTITDTQYF	TGCAGTGCCCAGGGGCAGGGCACGATCACAGATACGCAGTATTTT	few	.	TRBV20-1	TRBJ2-3
CASRNNRDSGNQPQHF	TGTGCCAGCAGAAATAACCGGGACAGCGGGAATCAGCCCCAGCATTTT	.	TRBD1	TRBV27	TRBJ1-5
CASSLDRGIMNTEAFF	TGTGCCAGCAGCTTAGACAGGGGGATCATGAACACTGAAGCTTTCTTT	once	TRBD1	TRBV5-6	TRBJ1-1
CSARGALTSDTQYF	TGCAGTGCTAGGGGGGCACTAACATCGGATACGCAGTATTTT	.	.	TRBV20-1	TRBJ2-3
CSANRLGGATYEQYF	TGCAGTGCTAACCGGTTAGGGGGGGCCACCTACGAGCAGTACTTC	.	.	TRBV20-1	TRBJ2-7
CASSHQGARNEQFF	TGCGCCAGCAGCCATCAGGGGGCGCGGAATGAGCAGTTCTTC	.	TRBD1	TRBV5-1	TRBJ2-1
CASSTSGRRRTEAFF	.	.	.	TRBV6-5	TRBJ1-1
CASSFGGAGYGYTF	TGTGCCAGCAGCTTTGGGGGGGCCGGCTATGGCTACACCTTC	.	.	TRBV7-9	TRBJ1-2
CASSLTTGTGGTNEKLFF	TGTGCCAGCAGCTTAACCACCGGGACAGGGGGCACTAATGAAAAACTGTTTTTT	few	TRBD1	TRBV7-9	TRBJ1-4
CSARGRGLSNSPLHF	TGCAGTGCTAGGGGCAGGGGGCTTTCTAATTCACCCCTCCACTTT	.	TRBD1	TRBV20-1	TRBJ1-6
CASSPPVSLLAGEQFF	TGTGCCAGCTCACCACCGGTTAGTCTCTTAGCAGGGGAGCAGTTCTTC	.	.	TRBV18	TRBJ2-1
CASSLPPGEYF	TGTGCCAGCAGTCTCCCGCCTGGGGAGTACTTC	few	.	TRBV6-2/TRBV6-3	TRBJ2-4
CASSSIGVRGYTF	TGTGCCAGCAGCTCTATTGGGGTTCGAGGCTACACCTTC	.	.	TRBV7-9	TRBJ1-2
CSATPMDRGHTEAFF	TGCAGTGCTACGCCTATGGACAGGGGGCACACTGAAGCTTTCTTT	.	TRBD1	TRBV20-1	TRBJ1-1
CSASRQSGEKLFF	TGCAGTGCTAGTCGGCAATCCGGCGAAAAACTGTTTTTT	.	.	TRBV20-1	TRBJ1-4
CASSVAETEKYF	TGTGCCAGCAGCGTAGCCGAGACAGAGAAGTATTTT	.	.	TRBV9	TRBJ2-3
CASSLRLKLYNEQFF	TGTGCCAGCAGTTTGCGCCTTAAGCTATACAATGAGCAGTTCTTC	few	.	TRBV12-3/TRBV12-4	TRBJ2-1
CSASPLGPSSYF	TGCAGTGCTAGCCCTTTGGGCCCCTCCTCGTACTTC	few	.	TRBV20-1	TRBJ2-7
CSANIPSGSKETQYF	TGCAGTGCTAACATCCCTAGCGGATCGAAAGAGACCCAGTACTTC	many	TRBD2	TRBV20-1	TRBJ2-5
CASSFLDRGQGNYGYTF	TGTGCCAGCAGTTTCTTGGACAGGGGGCAGGGTAACTATGGCTACACCTTC	.	TRBD1	TRBV27	TRBJ1-2
CASSETGGCPYGYTF	TGTGCCAGCAGCGAAACAGGAGGCTGCCCCTATGGCTACACCTTC	.	.	TRBV12-3/TRBV12-4	TRBJ1-2
CASSEPGQGLSGANVLTF	TGTGCCAGCAGTGAACCCGGACAGGGCCTCTCTGGGGCCAACGTCCTGACTTTC	.	TRBD1	TRBV25-1	TRBJ2-6
CASSLVRDRHTDMQYF	TGTGCTAGCAGTTTAGTACGGGACAGGCACACGGATATGCAGTATTTT	once	TRBD1	TRBV12-3/TRBV12-4	TRBJ2-3